The 4 T cell receptor beta chains below all came from one sample that was sequenced in a study of blood T cell repertoires in COVID-19. TCRdb's copy holds only in-frame clones and misses some; the assay was immunoSEQ multiplex PCR. The table has roughly 220,000 clones, roughly 79% seen once; the top ten hold 6.5% to 8.5%. The sequenced sample consisted of peripheral blood. The receptors were gathered from a woman of 80 years or more with COVID-19, enrolled during active disease.

The genes are TRBV11-2 and TRBJ1-3; D remains ambiguous. Trimming left V 0 bases short and J 5 bases short, with 8 bases between. The V gene's germline CDR1 is SGHAT and CDR2 FQNNGV. The CDR3 is 14 residues long. The CDR3 DNA sequence: TGTGCCAGCAGCTTAGAGGCAGGAAGAAACACCATATATTTT. Its protein product is CASSLEAGRNTIYF.

This chain uses TRBV27 with TRBJ2-1, with a possible D match to TRBD2 (6 bases). CDR3 length: 13 amino acids. V lost 6 bases and J 7 bases, leaving 13 bases between the germline ends. CDR1 MNHEY and CDR2 SMNVEV come from the germline V gene (reference sequence). The CDR3 is CASRLTRGNEQFF. Written as DNA, the CDR3 is TGTGCCAGCAGGCTGACCCGGGGGAATGAGCAGTTCTTC.

The rearrangement joins TRBV5-1 to TRBJ2-7; 10 bases line up with TRBD1. The CDR3 contains 15 residues. Germline values: CDR1 SGHRS, CDR2 YFSETQ. V gave up 0 bases and J gave up 3 bases; unmatched junction bases: 3. CDR3 sequence (DNA): TGCGCCAGCAGCTTGGCGGGACAGGGGAACTACGAGCAGTACTTC. This encodes CASSLAGQGNYEQYF.

The V and J genes are TRBV7-9 and TRBJ2-6, with 7 bases identical to TRBD1. V was clipped by 4 bases and J by 0 bases; unmatched bases: 6. CDR1 is SEHNR, CDR2 FQNEAQ, per germline (reference sequence). This CDR3 region has 17 residues. CDR3 sequence (DNA): TGTGCCAGCAGCTCGGACAGGCCAAGCTCTGGGGCCAACGTCCTGACTTTC. Its protein product is CASSSDRPSSGANVLTF.